This record covers a single T cell receptor beta chain. Its antigen is not identified. Before the COVID-19 pandemic, during about 2010-2019, CD4+ T cells were taken from unexposed donors. This entry belongs to a study of CD4 T cells in relation to SARS-CoV-2 and coronaviruses. Study results and limitations: Compared with monoreactive clones, crossreactive clones showed significantly weaker SARS-CoV-2 expansion.

There are 14 residues in the CDR3. Germline CDR1 reads SNHLY; CDR2 reads FYNNEI. V was clipped by 6 bases and J by 5 bases, with 17 bases between them. Some clones are missing from TCRdb's copy, which holds only in-frame ones; the method was immunoSEQ multiplex PCR. The top ten clones hold 0.23% of a sample with 68,000 or so clones, approximately 95% of them seen once. The sequencing sample was made of naive CD4+ T cells from PBMCs. Subset given: naive CD4+ T cells isolated by negative enrichment. The origin of this receptor is a human donor in good health. The J gene is TRBJ2-7, the V gene TRBV2; tentative D call: TRBD2 (5 bases). In nucleotides, the CDR3 is TGTGCCAGCAGGGCCGGGTGGGCCGGGGACGAGCAGTACTTC. Its protein product is CASRAGWAGDEQYF.